The entry below gives a single T cell receptor (beta chain) sequence along with its context. The clone's antigen remains unknown. The input lacks base qualities; no much larger clone sits a single base away. The CDR3 has 13 amino acids, counting the end cysteine and phenylalanine. The CDR3 DNA has 39 bases and is translated from base 1. The germline V gene (reference sequence) yields LNHDA for CDR1 and SQIVND for CDR2. V and J are truncated by 4 bases and 9 bases respectively, leaving an intervening sequence of 14 bases. At diagnosis, peripheral blood, uninvolved tumor-adjacent lung and tumor were collected and were preserved as a mix of fresh-frozen and FFPE material. For TCR repertoire profiling, blood samples were analyzed in the form of peripheral blood mononuclear cells. This entry belongs to a study of T cells in localized non-small cell lung cancer (dated by TCRdb to 2020 to 2021). Context from the whole study: Comparing tumors with uninvolved tumor-adjacent lungs, the study looked at the T cell repertoires of around 250 patients with early-stage NSCLC. The mean age of the NSCLC patients was around 65 years, with 130 or so men and around 99 women. The cohort consisted of under 300 treatment-naive NSCLC patients whose localized lung tumors had been resected.

TCR beta CDR3 regions were sequenced from DNA using the immunoSEQ Assay. Processing in the source paper ran as follows. To compute T cell density, TCR beta template counts were normalized to usable DNA, which was estimated by amplifying housekeeping genes. Using the preseqR package, richness was estimated by extrapolating to 120,000 templates for tissue samples and 400,000 templates for PBMC samples. Clonality was defined by subtracting Pielou's evenness from one. Tissue-enriched TCRs were identified through differential abundance testing performed on productive amino-acid clonotypes, with a minimum total count of 5 and an alpha of 0.1. The Jaccard Index and the Morisita Overlap Index were used to measure how much the repertoires overlapped between compartments. GLIPH clustered TCR beta CDR3s with public tetramer-defined viral CDR3s; viral motifs required at least three viral sequences plus V-gene enrichment. What TCRdb holds here is the immuneACCESS table cut down to in-frame rearrangements. Part of the clones is not present; checked against another copy, under half of the missing clones reflect an unresolved V gene, and the others are unexplained. The V and J calls and clone size come from that table; D and trimming were worked out from the DNA. The sample yields roughly 33,000 clones; more than 70% were counted once. Of the sample, less than 5% falls within the top ten clones.

The research as a whole found: Uninvolved tumor-adjacent lung showed the highest T cell clonality, higher than tumor, which suggests more focused antigenic responses in the uninvolved tumor-adjacent lung. Higher T cell density in blood was associated with longer overall survival, whereas higher clonality in adjacent lung was associated with shorter survival. Because the study design was exploratory, TCR variables were selected using unadjusted p-values without false-discovery rate correction. A median of 57 of the top 100 tumor clones turned up in the paired uninvolved adjacent lung, and fewer than 35 of those clones also ranked among the top 100 of that same adjacent lung. Because multi-region sequencing of the tumors was not done, intratumor heterogeneity could not be ruled out.

Sequences were derived from peripheral blood, sampled before any cancer treatment. Recombination joined TRBV19 with TRBJ2-3; a weak D assignment points to TRBD2 (5 bases agree). This sequence originates from a woman between 35 and 75 years old with stage I lung adenocarcinoma. The nucleotides read TGTGCCAGTAGTACGAGTACTAGAGAGACGCAGTATTTT. This gives the protein CASSTSTRETQYF. The full variable domain, with segments outside the CDR3 supplied by the reference TRBV19 and TRBJ2-3 proteins, appears as DGGITQSPKYLFRKEGQNVTLSCEQNLNHDAMYWYRQDPGQGLRLIYYSQIVNDFQKGDIAEGYSVSREKKESFPLTVTSAQKNPTAFYLCASSTSTRETQYFGPGTRLTVL.